These T cell receptor beta chains were read from a single sample in a study of control samples from healthy donors and cancer patients. Sequenced by immunoSEQ multiplex PCR; TCRdb stores in-frame clones only, minus some. The profile shows about 31,000 clones, approximately 93% of them singletons. Sequencing used blood. The receptors were gathered from a man between 60 and 75 years old in good health. Both conserved end residues are part of each CDR3. A D gene is named only where the DNA matches it firmly.

V gene: TRBV14; D gene: .; J gene: TRBJ1-3; CDR3 protein: CASSRDISGNTIYF; CDR3 DNA: TGTGCCAGCAGCCGAGACATCTCTGGAAACACCATATATTTT
V gene: TRBV5-1; D gene: .; J gene: TRBJ2-2; CDR3 protein: CASSFVGSATGELFF; CDR3 DNA: TGCGCCAGCAGCTTTGTAGGGTCGGCCACCGGGGAGCTGTTTTTT